This T cell receptor beta chain originates from a study of blood T cells in healthy people across ages. Study-wide context: The template switching approach captured approximately one barcoded beta molecule for every two T cells.

This clonotype has a count of ten or more. The use of a sample-barcoded 5' primer and a J-beta primer mix characterized a second PCR of roughly 7 to 12 cycles. The template-switch adaptor, which had 12 random nucleotides, put a tag on each cDNA molecule. TCRdb itself ran the 5' RACE reads through MiXCR, one entry per CDR3 protein. In the table there are some 1.7 million distinct CDR3 sequences, 28% of which are singletons. The CDR3 runs 16 residues. Per germline, CDR1 MNHEY and CDR2 SVGAGI. Trimming cost V 0 bases and J 4 bases, with 15 bases left between them. The clonotype originates from a young woman in good health. The sequencing sample was made of blood. The J gene is TRBJ2-5, the V gene TRBV6-5, with D possibly matching TRBD2 (6 bases). In DNA, the CDR3 is TGTGCCAGCAGTTACTCGATGGGAGGCCGAACAGAGACCCAGTACTTC. Translating it yields CASSYSMGGRTETQYF.